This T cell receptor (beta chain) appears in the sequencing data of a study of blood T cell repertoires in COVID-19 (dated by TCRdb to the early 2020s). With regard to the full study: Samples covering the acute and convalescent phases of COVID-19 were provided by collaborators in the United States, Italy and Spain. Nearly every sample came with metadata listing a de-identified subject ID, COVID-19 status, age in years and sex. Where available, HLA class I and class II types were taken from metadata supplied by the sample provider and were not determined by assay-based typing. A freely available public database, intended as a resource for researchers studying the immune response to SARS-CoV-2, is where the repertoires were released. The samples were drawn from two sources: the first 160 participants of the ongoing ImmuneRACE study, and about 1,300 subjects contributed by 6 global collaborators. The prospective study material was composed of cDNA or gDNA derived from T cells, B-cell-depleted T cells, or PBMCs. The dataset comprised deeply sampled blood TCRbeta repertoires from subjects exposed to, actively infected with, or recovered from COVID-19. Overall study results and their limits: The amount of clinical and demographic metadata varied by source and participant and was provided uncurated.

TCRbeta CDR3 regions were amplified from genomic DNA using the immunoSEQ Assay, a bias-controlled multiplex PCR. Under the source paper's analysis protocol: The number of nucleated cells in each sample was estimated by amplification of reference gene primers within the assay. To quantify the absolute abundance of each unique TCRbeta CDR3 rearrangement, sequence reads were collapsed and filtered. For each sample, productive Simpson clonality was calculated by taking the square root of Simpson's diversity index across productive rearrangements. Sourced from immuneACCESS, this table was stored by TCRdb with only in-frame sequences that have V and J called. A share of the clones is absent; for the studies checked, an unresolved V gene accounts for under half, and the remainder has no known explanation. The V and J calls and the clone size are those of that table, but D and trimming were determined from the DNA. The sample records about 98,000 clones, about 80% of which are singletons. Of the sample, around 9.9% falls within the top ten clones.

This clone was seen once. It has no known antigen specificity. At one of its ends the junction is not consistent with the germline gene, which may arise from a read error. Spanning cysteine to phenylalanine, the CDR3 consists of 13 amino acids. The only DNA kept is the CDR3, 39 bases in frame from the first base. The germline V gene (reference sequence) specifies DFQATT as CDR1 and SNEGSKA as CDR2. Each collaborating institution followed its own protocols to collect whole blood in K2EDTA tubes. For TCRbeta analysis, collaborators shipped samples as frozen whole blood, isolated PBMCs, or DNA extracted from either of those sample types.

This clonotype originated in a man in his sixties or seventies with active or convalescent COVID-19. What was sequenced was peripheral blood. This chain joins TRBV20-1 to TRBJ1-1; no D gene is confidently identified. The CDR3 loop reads CSASGEMNSEAFF. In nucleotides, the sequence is TGCAGTGCTAGTGGGGAGATGAACTCTGAAGCTTTCTTT.